The rows below give T cell receptor beta chains drawn from one sample of a study of CD8 T cells in ankylosing spondylitis. Each CDR3 protein gets one entry after TCRdb re-called the 5' RACE reads with MiXCR. The profile shows roughly 700,000 distinct CDR3 sequences, roughly 20% of them singletons. Sequencing was done on a sample of blood, either unsorted or a sorted T cell fraction (not recorded which). The receptors stem from a male donor with ankylosing spondylitis. Each CDR3 is given with its conserved first and last residue. Each record gives: J gene, D gene, clone size, V gene, CDR3 protein, CDR3 DNA. A D gene is named only where the DNA matches it firmly. The size entry is marked missing in some rows and otherwise reads once, few, many or a size class.

>TRBJ2-7|.|.|TRBV11-3
CASSLSWGGIYEQYF
TGTGCCAGCAGCTTATCGTGGGGGGGCATCTACGAGCAGTACTTC
>TRBJ1-4|.|few|TRBV12-3/TRBV12-4
CASSPLGPGGEKLFF
TGTGCCAGCAGCCCGTTGGGACCGGGGGGTGAAAAACTGTTTTTT
>TRBJ1-1|.|once|TRBV28
CASMILGTEAFF
TGTGCCAGCATGATCCTCGGGACTGAAGCTTTCTTT
>TRBJ2-2|.|.|TRBV6-4
CASSGDGNTGELFF
TGTGCCAGCAGCGGGGACGGGAACACCGGGGAGCTGTTTTTT
>TRBJ2-1|.|.|TRBV20-1
CSANRDTHNEQFF
TGCAGTGCTAACCGGGACACACACAATGAGCAGTTCTTC
>TRBJ2-4|TRBD2|few|TRBV29-1
CSPEGRAGNIQYF
TGCAGCCCCGAAGGGAGGGCTGGAAACATTCAGTACTTC
>TRBJ2-1|TRBD2|few|TRBV4-3
CASSQIAGASYNEQFF
TGCGCCAGCAGCCAAATAGCGGGAGCGTCTTACAATGAGCAGTTCTTC
>TRBJ2-7|TRBD1|.|TRBV7-8
CASSSGTGQGHFEQYF
TGTGCCAGCAGCTCGGGTACGGGACAGGGACATTTCGAGCAGTACTTC
>TRBJ1-2|.|.|TRBV12-3/TRBV12-4
CASSLDSRFSF
TGTGCCAGCAGCCTGGACAGTCGGTTTTCCTTC
>TRBJ2-1|.|once|TRBV30
CAWSGGAPGNEQFF
TGTGCCTGGAGCGGCGGGGCGCCGGGCAATGAGCAGTTCTTC
>TRBJ2-2|.|many|TRBV12-3/TRBV12-4
CASRPGTRNTGELFF
TGTGCCAGCAGACCCGGGACACGGAACACCGGGGAGCTGTTTTTT